This T cell receptor beta chain was captured by sequencing in a study of T cells in Graves' hyperthyroidism and ophthalmopathy. The TCR beta CDR3 regions underwent amplification using RNA transcripts as the source. The HTBI primer set was used in a first-round RT-PCR of the TCR CDR3. TCRdb passed the multiplex PCR reads through MiXCR, listing each CDR3 protein once. The sample consists of approximately 560,000 distinct CDR3 sequences, 46% of them appearing once. This clonotype was obtained from a woman aged 18-29 years with Graves' hyperthyroidism. Sequenced material: peripheral blood or thyroid tissue (not recorded which).

This CDR3 reads CASSETHGQGVYEQYF. Here the CDR3 DNA reads TGTGCCAGCAGCGAAACCCACGGGCAGGGAGTCTACGAGCAGTACTTC. The chain couples TRBV2 to TRBJ2-7, with D perhaps assigned TRBD1 or TRBD2 (5 bases each). Trimming left V 6 bases short and J 3 bases short, with 21 bases between. Per the germline V gene, CDR1 is SNHLY and CDR2 is FYNNEI. CDR3 size: 16 residues.